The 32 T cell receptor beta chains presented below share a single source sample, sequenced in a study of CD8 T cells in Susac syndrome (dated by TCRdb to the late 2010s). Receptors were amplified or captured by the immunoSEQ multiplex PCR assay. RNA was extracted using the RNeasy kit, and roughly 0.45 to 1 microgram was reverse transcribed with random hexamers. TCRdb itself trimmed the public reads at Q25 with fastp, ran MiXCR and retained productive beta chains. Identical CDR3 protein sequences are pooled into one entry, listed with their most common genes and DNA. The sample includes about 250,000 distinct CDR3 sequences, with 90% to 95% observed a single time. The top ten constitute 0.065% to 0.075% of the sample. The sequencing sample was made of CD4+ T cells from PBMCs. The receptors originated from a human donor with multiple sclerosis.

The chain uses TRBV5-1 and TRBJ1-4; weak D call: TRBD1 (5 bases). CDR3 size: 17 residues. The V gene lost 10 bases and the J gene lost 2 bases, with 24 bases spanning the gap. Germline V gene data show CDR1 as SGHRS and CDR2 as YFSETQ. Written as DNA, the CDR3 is TGCGCCTCGTCGACCATTGGGGGTACTGGGACTAATGAAAAACTGTTTTTT. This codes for CASSTIGGTGTNEKLFF.

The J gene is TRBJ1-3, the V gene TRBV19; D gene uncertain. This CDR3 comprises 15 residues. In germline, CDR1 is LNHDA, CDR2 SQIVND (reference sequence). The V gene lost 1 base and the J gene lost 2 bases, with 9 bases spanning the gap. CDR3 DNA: TGTGCCAGTAGTATAGGGCAGCTTACTGGAAACACCATATATTTT. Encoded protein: CASSIGQLTGNTIYF.

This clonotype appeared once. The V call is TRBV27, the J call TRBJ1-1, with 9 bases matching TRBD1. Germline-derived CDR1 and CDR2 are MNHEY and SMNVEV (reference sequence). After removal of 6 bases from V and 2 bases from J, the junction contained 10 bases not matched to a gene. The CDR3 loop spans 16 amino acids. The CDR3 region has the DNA TGTGCCAGCAGCCGGGGACAGGGCAAAATAAACACTGAAGCTTTCTTT. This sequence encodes CASSRGQGKINTEAFF.

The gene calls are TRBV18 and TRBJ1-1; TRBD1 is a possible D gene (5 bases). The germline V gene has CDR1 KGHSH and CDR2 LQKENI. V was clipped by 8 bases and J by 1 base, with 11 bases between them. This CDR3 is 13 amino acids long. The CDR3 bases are TGTGCCAGCGGGCGTGGGGGGAACACTGAAGCTTTCTTT. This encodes CASGRGGNTEAFF.

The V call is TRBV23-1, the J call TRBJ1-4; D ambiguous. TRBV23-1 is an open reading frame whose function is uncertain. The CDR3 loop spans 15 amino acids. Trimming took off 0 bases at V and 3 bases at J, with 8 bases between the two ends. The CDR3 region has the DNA TGCGCCAGCAGTCAATCTTGGAGTCCTAATGAAAAACTGTTTTTT. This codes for CASSQSWSPNEKLFF.

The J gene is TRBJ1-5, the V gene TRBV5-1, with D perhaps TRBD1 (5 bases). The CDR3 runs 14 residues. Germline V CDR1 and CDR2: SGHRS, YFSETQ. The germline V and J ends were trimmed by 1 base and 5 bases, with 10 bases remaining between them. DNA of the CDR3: TGCGCCAGCAGCTTGTTCGGGGCCGATCAGCCCCAGCATTTT. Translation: CASSLFGADQPQHF. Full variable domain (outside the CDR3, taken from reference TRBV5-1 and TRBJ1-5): KAGVTQTPRYLIKTRGQQVTLSCSPISGHRSVSWYQQTPGQGLQFLFEYFSETQRNKGNFPGRFSGRQFSNSRSEMNVSTLELGDSALYLCASSLFGADQPQHFGDGTRLSIL.

The CDR3 here is CASSYSGVRDGYTF. Written as DNA, the CDR3 is TGTGCCAGCAGTTACTCGGGGGTGAGGGATGGCTACACCTTC. The V call is TRBV6-5, the J call TRBJ1-2, with D perhaps matching TRBD1 (5 bases). This CDR3 has 14 amino acids. V was cut by 0 bases and J by 6 bases, with 11 bases left in between. CDR1 is MNHEY and CDR2 is SVGAGI in the germline V gene.

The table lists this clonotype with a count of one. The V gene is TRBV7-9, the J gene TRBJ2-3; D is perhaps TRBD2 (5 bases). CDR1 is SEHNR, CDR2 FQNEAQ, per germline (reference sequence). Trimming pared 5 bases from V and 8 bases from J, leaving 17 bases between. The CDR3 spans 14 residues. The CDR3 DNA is TGTGCCAGCAGCATAAACCGGGGTGGCTCTACGCAGTATTTT. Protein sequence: CASSINRGGSTQYF. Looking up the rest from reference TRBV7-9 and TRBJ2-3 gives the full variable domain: DTGVSQNPRHKITKRGQNVTFRCDPISEHNRLYWYRQTLGQGPEFLTYFQNEAQLEKSRLLSDRFSAERPKGSFSTLEIQRTEQGDSAMYLCASSINRGGSTQYFGPGTRLTVL.

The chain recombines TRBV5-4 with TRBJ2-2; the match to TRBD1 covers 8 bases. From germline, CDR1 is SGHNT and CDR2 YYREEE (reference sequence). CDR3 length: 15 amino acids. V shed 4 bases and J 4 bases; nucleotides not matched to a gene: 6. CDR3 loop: CASSTPGGVTGELFF. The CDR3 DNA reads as TGTGCCAGCAGCACCCCAGGGGGCGTCACCGGGGAGCTGTTTTTT.

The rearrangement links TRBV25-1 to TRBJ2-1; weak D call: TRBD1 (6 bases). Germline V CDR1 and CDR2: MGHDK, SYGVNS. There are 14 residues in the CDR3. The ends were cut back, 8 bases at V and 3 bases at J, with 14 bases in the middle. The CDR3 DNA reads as TGTGCCAGCTGGGGACAAAGGATCTACAATGAGCAGTTCTTC. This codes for CASWGQRIYNEQFF.

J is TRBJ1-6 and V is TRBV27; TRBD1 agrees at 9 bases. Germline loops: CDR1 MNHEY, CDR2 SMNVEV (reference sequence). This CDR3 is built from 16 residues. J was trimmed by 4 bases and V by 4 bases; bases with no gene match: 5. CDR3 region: CASSSYDRGYNSPLHF. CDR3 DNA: TGTGCCAGCAGTTCATACGACAGGGGGTATAATTCACCCCTCCACTTT.

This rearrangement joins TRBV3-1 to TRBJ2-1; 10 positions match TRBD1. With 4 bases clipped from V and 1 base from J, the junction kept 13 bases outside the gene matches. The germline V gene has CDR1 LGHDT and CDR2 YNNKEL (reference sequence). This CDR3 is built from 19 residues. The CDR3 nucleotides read TGTGCCAGCAGCCGTAGTCTAGTCTTGGGACAGGGGTCCTACAATGAGCAGTTCTTC. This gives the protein CASSRSLVLGQGSYNEQFF.

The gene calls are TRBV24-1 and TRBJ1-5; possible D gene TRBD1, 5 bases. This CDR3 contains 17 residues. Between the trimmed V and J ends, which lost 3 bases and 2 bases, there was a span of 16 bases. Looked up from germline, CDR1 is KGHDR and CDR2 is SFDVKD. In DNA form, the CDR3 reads TGTGCCACCAGTGATGGCCAGGGCACGACGGGCAATCAGCCCCAGCATTTT. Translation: CATSDGQGTTGNQPQHF.

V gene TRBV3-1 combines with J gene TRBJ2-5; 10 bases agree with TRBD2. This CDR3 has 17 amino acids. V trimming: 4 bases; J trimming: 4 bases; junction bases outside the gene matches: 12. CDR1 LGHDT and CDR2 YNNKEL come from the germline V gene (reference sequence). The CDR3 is CASSLPKRGGWGETQYF. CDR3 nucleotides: TGTGCCAGCAGCCTCCCTAAGCGGGGGGGCTGGGGAGAGACCCAGTACTTC.

CDR3 residues: CASPDRDGNTIYF. The DNA of the CDR3 is TGTGCCAGCCCCGACAGGGACGGAAACACCATATATTTT. The gene calls are TRBV6-1 and TRBJ1-3, with TRBD1 matching over 7 bases. The V and J ends lost 8 bases and 4 bases, in that order; junction bases with no gene match: 5. Looked up from germline, CDR1 is MNHNS and CDR2 is SASEGT. This CDR3 spans 13 amino acids.

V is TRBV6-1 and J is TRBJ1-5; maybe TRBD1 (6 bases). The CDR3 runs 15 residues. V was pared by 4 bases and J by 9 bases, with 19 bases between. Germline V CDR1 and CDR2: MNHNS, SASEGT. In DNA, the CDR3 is TGTGCCAGCAGTGGAATACAGGGCCGCGGGGGGCCCCAGCATTTT. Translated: CASSGIQGRGGPQHF.

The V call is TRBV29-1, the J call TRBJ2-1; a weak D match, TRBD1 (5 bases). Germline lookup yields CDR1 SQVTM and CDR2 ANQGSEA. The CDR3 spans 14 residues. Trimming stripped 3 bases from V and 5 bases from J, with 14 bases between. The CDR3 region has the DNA TGCAGCGTTGACGACACAGGATCCGACAATGAGCAGTTCTTC. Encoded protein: CSVDDTGSDNEQFF.

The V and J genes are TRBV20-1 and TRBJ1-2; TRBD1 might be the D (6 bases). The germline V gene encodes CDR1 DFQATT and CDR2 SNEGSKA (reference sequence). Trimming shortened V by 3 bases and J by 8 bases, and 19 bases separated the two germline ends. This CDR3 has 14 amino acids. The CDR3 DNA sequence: TGCAGTGCTAGCCCCAGGCAGGGACATTGGGGCTACACCTTC. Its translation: CSASPRQGHWGYTF.

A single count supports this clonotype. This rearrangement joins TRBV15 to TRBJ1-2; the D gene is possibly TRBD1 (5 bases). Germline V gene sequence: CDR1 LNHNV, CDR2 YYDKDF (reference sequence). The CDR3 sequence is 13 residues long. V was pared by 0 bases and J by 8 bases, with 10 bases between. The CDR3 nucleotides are TGTGCCACCAGCAGAGATGGGTGGGGGGGCTACACCTTC. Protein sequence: CATSRDGWGGYTF.

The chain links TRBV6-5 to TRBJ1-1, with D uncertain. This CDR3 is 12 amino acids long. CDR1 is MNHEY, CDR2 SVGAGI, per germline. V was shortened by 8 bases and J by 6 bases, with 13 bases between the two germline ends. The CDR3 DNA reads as TGTGCCAGCTGGAGAGGGAGGGCTGAAGCTTTCTTT. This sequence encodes CASWRGRAEAFF.

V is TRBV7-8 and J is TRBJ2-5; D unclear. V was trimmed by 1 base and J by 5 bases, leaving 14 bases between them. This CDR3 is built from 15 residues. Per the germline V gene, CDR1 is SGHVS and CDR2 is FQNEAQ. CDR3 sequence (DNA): TGTGCCAGCAGCTTAGGGCGCCCTTTGCGGGAGACCCAGTACTTC. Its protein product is CASSLGRPLRETQYF. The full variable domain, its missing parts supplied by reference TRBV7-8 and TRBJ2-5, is GAGVSQSPRYKVAKRGQDVALRCDPISGHVSLFWYQQALGQGPEFLTYFQNEAQLDKSGLPSDRFFAERPEGSVSTLKIQRTQQEDSAVYLCASSLGRPLRETQYFGPGTRLLVL.

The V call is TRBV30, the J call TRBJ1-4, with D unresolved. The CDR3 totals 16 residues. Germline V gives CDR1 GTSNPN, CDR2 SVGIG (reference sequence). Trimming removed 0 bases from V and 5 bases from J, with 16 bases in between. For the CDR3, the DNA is TGTGCCTGGAGTGTCTCAAAGGCAGCGGGAAATGAAAAACTGTTTTTT. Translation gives CAWSVSKAAGNEKLFF. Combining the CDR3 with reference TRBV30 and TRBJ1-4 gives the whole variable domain SQTIHQWPATLVQPVGSPLSLECTVEGTSNPNLYWYRQAAGRGLQLLFYSVGIGQISSEVPQNLSASRPQDRQFILSSKKLLLSDSGFYLCAWSVSKAAGNEKLFFGSGTQLSVL.

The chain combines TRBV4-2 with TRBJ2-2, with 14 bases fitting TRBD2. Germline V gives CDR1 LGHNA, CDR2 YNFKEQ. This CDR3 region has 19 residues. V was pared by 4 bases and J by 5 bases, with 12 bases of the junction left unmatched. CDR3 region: CASSRRLAGGLRRTGELFF. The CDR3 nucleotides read TGTGCCAGCAGCCGACGACTAGCGGGGGGGCTGCGGAGGACCGGGGAGCTGTTTTTT.

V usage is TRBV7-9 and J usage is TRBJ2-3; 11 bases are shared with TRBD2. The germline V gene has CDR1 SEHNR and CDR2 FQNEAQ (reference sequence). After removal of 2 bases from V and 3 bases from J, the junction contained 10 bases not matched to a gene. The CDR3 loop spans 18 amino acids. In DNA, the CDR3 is TGTGCCAGCAGCTTACGACGGCTAGCGGGGGGCCGTACAGATACGCAGTATTTT. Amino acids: CASSLRRLAGGRTDTQYF.

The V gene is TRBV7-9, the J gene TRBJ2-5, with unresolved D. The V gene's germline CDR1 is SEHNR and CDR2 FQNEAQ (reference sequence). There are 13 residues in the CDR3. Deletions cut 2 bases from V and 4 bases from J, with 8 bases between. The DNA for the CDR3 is TGTGCCAGCAGCTTACGTTTTTTAGAGACCCAGTACTTC. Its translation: CASSLRFLETQYF.

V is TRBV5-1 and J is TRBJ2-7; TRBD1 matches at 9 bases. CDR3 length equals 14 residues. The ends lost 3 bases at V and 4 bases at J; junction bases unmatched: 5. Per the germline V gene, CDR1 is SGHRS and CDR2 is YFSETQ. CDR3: CASSSGQGFYEQYF. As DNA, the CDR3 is TGCGCCAGCAGCTCGGGACAGGGATTTTACGAGCAGTACTTC.

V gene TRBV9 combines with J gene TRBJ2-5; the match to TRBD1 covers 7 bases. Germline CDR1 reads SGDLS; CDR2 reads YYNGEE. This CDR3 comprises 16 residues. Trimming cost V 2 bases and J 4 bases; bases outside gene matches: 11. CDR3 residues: CASSVTGAVPLETQYF. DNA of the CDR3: TGTGCCAGCAGCGTCACAGGGGCTGTTCCCTTAGAGACCCAGTACTTC.

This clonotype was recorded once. The CDR3: CASSSYIRELFF. DNA of the CDR3: TGTGCCAGCAGCTCCTATATCCGGGAGCTGTTTTTT. V and J are TRBV7-2 and TRBJ2-2; D is unclear. Trimming stripped 4 bases from V and 9 bases from J, with 9 bases between. Germline V gene sequence: CDR1 SGHTA, CDR2 FQGNSA. The CDR3 is made up of 12 amino acids.

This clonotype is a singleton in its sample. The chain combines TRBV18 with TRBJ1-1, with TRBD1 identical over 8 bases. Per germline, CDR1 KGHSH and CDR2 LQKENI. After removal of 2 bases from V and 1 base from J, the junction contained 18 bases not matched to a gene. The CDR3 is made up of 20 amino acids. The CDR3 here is CASSPVSQGASISWNTEAFF. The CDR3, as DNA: TGTGCCAGCTCACCAGTCTCGCAGGGGGCTTCGATTTCATGGAACACTGAAGCTTTCTTT.

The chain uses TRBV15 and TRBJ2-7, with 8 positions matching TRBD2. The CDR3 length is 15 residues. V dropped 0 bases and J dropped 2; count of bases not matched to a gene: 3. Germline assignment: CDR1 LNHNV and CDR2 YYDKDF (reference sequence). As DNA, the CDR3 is TGTGCCACCAGCAGAGAGCGGGGGGTCACCTACGAGCAGTACGTC. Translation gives CATSRERGVTYEQYV.

The CDR3 bases are TGTGCCAGCAGCCAAAGAGGGGGGCACGCGAACACCGGGGAGCTGTTTTTT. Translated, it gives CASSQRGGHANTGELFF. This rearrangement joins TRBV7-9 to TRBJ2-2; D might be TRBD1 or TRBD2, each matching 6 bases. Germline V gene data show CDR1 as SEHNR and CDR2 as FQNEAQ (reference sequence). Trimming took off 5 bases at V and 0 bases at J, with 16 bases between the two ends. The CDR3 extends over 17 amino acids.

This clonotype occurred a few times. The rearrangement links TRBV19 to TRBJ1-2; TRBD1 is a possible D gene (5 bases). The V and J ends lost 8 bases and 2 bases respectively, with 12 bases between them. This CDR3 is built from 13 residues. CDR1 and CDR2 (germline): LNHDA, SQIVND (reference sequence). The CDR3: CASSRDGNYGYTF. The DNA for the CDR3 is TGTGCCAGTTCCCGGGACGGGAACTATGGCTACACCTTC.